Many counts were recorded for the clone carrying this TCR beta chain. What it binds is not known. In building TCR beta libraries, iRepertoire HTBI primers were used together with Arm-PCR of CDR3 regions. Each CDR3 protein gets one entry after TCRdb re-called the multiplex PCR reads with MiXCR. The table has about 540,000 distinct CDR3 sequences, about 14% seen once. V was cut by 3 bases and J by 1 base, with 6 bases left in between. Germline V gives CDR1 WNHNN, CDR2 SYGVQD (reference sequence). The CDR3 is 14 residues long. Specified time point: newly diagnosed GD, antithyroid drugs for less than 3 months. TCR sequences were obtained from RNA taken from PBMCs. This specimen belongs to a study of regulatory T cells in long-lasting Graves disease. General study points: Persistent disease was characterized by preferential usage of TRBV28, TRBJ1-2 and TRBJ2-5.

A further study also used this sample, focusing on T cells in Graves' hyperthyroidism and ophthalmopathy. That source notes: Stable Graves' hyperthyroidism denoted no ophthalmopathy progression over 18 months. TCR CDR3 underwent first-round RT-PCR with the HTBI primer set. Before onset, ophthalmopathy was predicted by the model a median about 6.2 months earlier.

This sequence joins TRBV10-1 and TRBJ2-2; D remains ambiguous. The material was peripheral blood mononuclear cells (PBMCs), obtained at new diagnosis, from a patient treated with antithyroid drugs. This clonotype originated in a man aged 30-40 years with Graves disease. The CDR3 loop is CASSDSRNTGELFF. The CDR3 DNA sequence: TGCGCCAGCAGTGACTCAAGGAACACCGGGGAGCTGTTTTTT.